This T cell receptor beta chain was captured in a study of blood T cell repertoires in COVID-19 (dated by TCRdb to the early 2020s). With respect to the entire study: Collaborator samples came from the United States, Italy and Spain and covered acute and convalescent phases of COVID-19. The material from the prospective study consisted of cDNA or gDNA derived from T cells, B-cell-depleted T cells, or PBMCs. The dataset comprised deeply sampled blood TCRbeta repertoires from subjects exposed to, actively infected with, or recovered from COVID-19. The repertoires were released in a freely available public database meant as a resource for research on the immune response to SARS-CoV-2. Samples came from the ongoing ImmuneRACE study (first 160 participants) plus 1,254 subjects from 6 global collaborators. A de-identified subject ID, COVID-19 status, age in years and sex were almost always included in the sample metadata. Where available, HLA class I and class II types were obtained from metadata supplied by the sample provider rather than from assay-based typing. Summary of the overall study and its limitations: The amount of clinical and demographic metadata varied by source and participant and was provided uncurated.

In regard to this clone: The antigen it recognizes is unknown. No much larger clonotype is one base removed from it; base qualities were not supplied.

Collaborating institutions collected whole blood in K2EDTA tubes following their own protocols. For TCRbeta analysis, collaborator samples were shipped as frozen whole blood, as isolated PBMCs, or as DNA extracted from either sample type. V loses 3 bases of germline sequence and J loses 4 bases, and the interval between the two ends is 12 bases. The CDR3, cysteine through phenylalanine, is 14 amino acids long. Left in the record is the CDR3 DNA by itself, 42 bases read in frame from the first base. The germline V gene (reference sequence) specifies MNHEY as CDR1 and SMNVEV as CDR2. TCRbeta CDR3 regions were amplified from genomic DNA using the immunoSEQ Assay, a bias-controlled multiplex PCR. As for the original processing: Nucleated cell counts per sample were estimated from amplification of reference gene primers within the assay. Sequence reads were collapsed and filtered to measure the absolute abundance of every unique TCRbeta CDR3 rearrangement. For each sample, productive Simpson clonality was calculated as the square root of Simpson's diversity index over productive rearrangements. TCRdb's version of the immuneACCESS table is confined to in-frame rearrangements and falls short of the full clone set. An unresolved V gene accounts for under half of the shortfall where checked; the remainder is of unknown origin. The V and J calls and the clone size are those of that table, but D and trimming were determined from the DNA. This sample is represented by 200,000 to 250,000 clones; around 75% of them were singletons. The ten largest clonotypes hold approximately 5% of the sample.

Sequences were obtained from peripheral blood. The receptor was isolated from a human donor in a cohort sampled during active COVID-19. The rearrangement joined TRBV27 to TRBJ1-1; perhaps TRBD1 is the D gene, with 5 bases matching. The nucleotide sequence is TGTGCCAGCAGTTTTCGGGTGGGGGGCACTGAAGCTTTCTTT. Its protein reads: CASSFRVGGTEAFF.